The 27 T cell receptor delta chains in this list originate from one sample, sequenced in a study of γδ T cells in repeated Plasmodium falciparum infection (dated by TCRdb to about 2021). Vgamma9/Vdelta2+ and Vdelta2-negative gammadelta T cell populations were flow-sorted from peripheral blood mononuclear cells for bulk TCR repertoire analysis. The library was prepared using multiplex PCR. Instrument used: Illumina MiSeq. Via CATT, TCRdb reprocessed the public reads, and rows with identical DNA were then joined. For this sample the table gives tens of thousands of delta-chain clones, of which over 1.5% were detected only once. The biggest ten clones account for roughly 15% of the sample. The material sequenced was gamma-delta T cells from blood. All receptors come from a pool of human donors (malaria-infected and uninfected, not separated).

This clone was counted ten times or more. This rearrangement joins TRDV1 to TRDJ2; 8 bases map to TRDD3. Germline lookup yields CDR1 TSWWSYY and CDR2 QGS. Germline trimming cut 0 bases from V and 0 bases from J; bases unmatched to any gene: 18. This CDR3 contains 22 residues. CDR3 in amino acids: CALGELECTGGQRRALTAQLFF. CDR3 coding DNA: TGTGCTCTTGGGGAACTAGAGTGTACTGGGGGCCAGAGACGAGCTTTGACAGCACAACTCTTCTTT.

Turning to this clone: A far larger clone is off by one base, so a read error is likely. Distinct nucleotide sequences in the sample also encode this CDR3. The chain has TRDV1 and TRDJ1, with 7 bases lining up with TRDD3. Here the J gene came from matching the DNA to germline, since TCRdb omits it. This CDR3 is built from 16 residues. CDR1 and CDR2 (germline): TSWWSYY, QGS. The CDR3 protein is CALGDPYPGGPVGLIF. DNA for the CDR3: TGCGCTCTTGGGGACCCATACCCTGGGGGCCCAGTTGGACTCATCTTT.

This clone was seen many times. A far larger clone is off by one base, so a read error is likely. Additional DNA sequences in this sample encode the identical CDR3. Here the CDR3 DNA reads TGTGCCTTTAGATTCTACCGGAACTACGAGGGAATTTACTGGGGGATAGTGGTGAGAGCACAACTCTTCTTT. It codes for CAFRFYRNYEGIYWGIVVRAQLFF. The rearrangement uses TRDV3 and TRDJ2; the match to TRDD3 covers 11 bases. The V segment lost 0 bases and the J segment 7 bases; nucleotides outside the gene matches: 34. CDR1 and CDR2 from the germline V gene are TVYSNPD and GDNSRS (reference sequence). This CDR3 comprises 24 residues. Based on the CDR3 plus reference TRDV3 and TRDJ2, the full variable domain is CDKVTQSSPDQTVASGSEVVLLCTYDTVYSNPDLFWYRIRPDYSFQFVFYGDNSRSEGADFTQGRFSVKHILTQKAFHLVISPVRTEDSATYYCAFRFYRNYEGIYWGIVVRAQLFFGKGTQLIVEP.

In regard to this clone: A far larger clone is a single base away, which makes a read error likely. This same CDR3 is encoded by further DNA sequences in the sample. The chain employs TRDV2 and TRDJ1, with a weak D call TRDD3 (6 bases). Between the trimmed V and J ends, which lost 0 bases and 0 bases, there was a span of 19 bases. CDR1 is GEAIGNYY, CDR2 EKD, per germline. The length of the CDR3 is 18 residues. In DNA form, the CDR3 reads TGTGCCTGTGACACCCTGGGTTTACTGGGAACGCACACCGATAAACTCATCTTT. Translating gives CACDTLGLLGTHTDKLIF.

This clone has a handful of counts. The rearrangement joins TRDV1 to TRDJ1; 7 positions agree with TRDD2. Assignment of the J gene here rests on matching the DNA to germline, because TCRdb gives none. Germline assignment: CDR1 TSWWSYY and CDR2 QGS. Trimming took 3 bases from V and 0 from J; bases not matched to a gene: 28. This CDR3 is 23 amino acids long. CDR3 nucleotides: TGTGCTCTTGGGGAGTATAAGATTTTTCCTACGTACTGGCACTACACGTACACCGATAAACTCATCTTT. It codes for CALGEYKIFPTYWHYTYTDKLIF.

This clone was detected many times. The amino acid sequence in TCRdb belongs to a much larger clone and departs from this DNA's translation at residue 10, likely a sequencing read error; the sequence shown is translated from the DNA. Other DNA sequences of this sample code for an identical CDR3. V is TRDV1 and J is TRDJ1, with 8 bases fitting TRDD2. The V and J ends lost 7 bases and 9 bases, in that order; junction bases with no gene match: 25. The CDR3 runs to 18 residues. CDR1 and CDR2 from the germline V gene are TSWWSYY and QGS. CDR3 region: CALAVGLPTSLPLEQLIF. In DNA, the CDR3 is TGTGCTCTTGCCGTCGGGCTTCCTACTTCCCTACCCCTAGAGCAACTCATCTTT.

With regard to this clone: The TCRdb protein, from a much larger clone, departs from this DNA's translation at residue 9, likely by read error; the protein shown derives from the DNA. The DNA for the CDR3 is TGTGCTCTTGGGGAACAAATCCTCATTGTCGACTGGGGGATACCCGGAACCTTGTATCTTCCCGATAAACTCATCTTT. This gives the protein CALGEQILIVDWGIPGTLYLPDKLIF. The rearrangement joins TRDV1 to TRDJ1; 12 bases align to TRDD3. This CDR3 contains 26 residues. The ends lost 1 base at V and 3 bases at J; junction bases unmatched: 33. From germline, CDR1 is TSWWSYY and CDR2 QGS.

This clone has just a few counts. The protein recorded in TCRdb matches a much larger clone and deviates from this DNA's translation at residue 15, suggesting a read error; the protein here is obtained by translating the DNA. This rearrangement joins TRDV2 to TRDJ2; D not certain. No J gene was available from TCRdb, and it was assigned here by a germline match of the DNA. This CDR3 is built from 20 residues. Germline V gene data show CDR1 as GEAIGNYY and CDR2 as EKD. The V end lost 0 bases, the J end lost 6 bases, and 28 bases lay between the germline ends. The CDR3 DNA reads as TGTGCCTGTGACACCGTGTTCCAGGGTGAAGGCGGTACGACAGCAGCACAACTCTTCTTT. Its translation is CACDTVFQGEGGTTAAQLFF.

In its sample, this clone was seen a few times. This DNA's translation and the protein TCRdb lists, from a much larger clone, do not match at residue 10, likely due to a read error; the protein shown is translated from the DNA. The rearrangement links TRDV1 to TRDJ1, with D tentatively TRDD3 (6 bases). The J gene was not available in TCRdb and was assigned here by matching the DNA to germline segments. This CDR3 has 19 amino acids. Germline V lookup: CDR1 TSWWSYY, CDR2 QGS. Between the trimmed V and J ends, which lost 9 bases and 1 base, there was a span of 30 bases. The CDR3 loop is CALNHKANWVIRPTDKLIF. The CDR3, as DNA: TGTGCTCTCAATCACAAGGCAAACTGGGTGATACGGCCCACCGATAAACTCATCTTT.

Ten or more counts support this clone. The protein TCRdb lists belongs to a much larger clone and differs from this DNA's translation at residue 3, which points to a read error; the protein shown is made from the DNA. The chain joins TRDV2 to TRDJ1; the match to TRDD3 covers 10 bases. Germline V gene sequence: CDR1 GEAIGNYY, CDR2 EKD. The CDR3 runs to 17 residues. The CDR3 protein is CARDTVPTGGYTDKLIF. CDR3 in DNA: TGTGCCCGTGACACCGTCCCTACTGGGGGATACACCGATAAACTCATCTTT.

Only a few counts were recorded for this clone. TCRdb's protein for this DNA is that of a much larger clone and differs from the translation at residue 19, likely a read error; the protein shown is the DNA translation. The chain couples TRDV1 to TRDJ1; D ambiguous. Here the J gene was assigned by germline matching of the DNA, as TCRdb has none. CDR1 and CDR2 from the germline V gene are TSWWSYY and QGS. The CDR3 consists of 22 residues. The CDR3 reads CALGEPGPFCRTVAGCTDELIF. CDR3 DNA sequence: TGTGCTCTTGGGGAACCCGGTCCCTTTTGCCGTACGGTGGCCGGGTGCACCGATGAACTCATCTTT.

Concerning this clone: TCRdb's listed protein matches a much larger clone and diverges from this DNA's translation at residue 15, likely through a read error; the protein shown comes from the DNA. The chain carries TRDV1 and TRDJ1; TRDD2 aligns across 8 bases. Germline V CDR1 and CDR2: TSWWSYY, QGS. This CDR3 comprises 23 residues. The V gene end was trimmed by 2 bases and the J gene end by 0 bases; junction bases not matched to a gene: 26. In DNA, the CDR3 is TGTGCTCTTGGGGAATCTTACTTCCTACACTTCAGGTGGGGGGTCGGGTACACCGATAAACTCATCTTT. Its protein product is CALGESYFLHFRWGVGYTDKLIF.

This clone was picked up a small number of times. TCRdb attributes to this sequence the protein of a much larger clone, which differs from the DNA translation at residue 8; a read error is likely, and the protein displayed is translated from the DNA. This chain joins TRDV1 and TRDJ1; 11 bases are a match to TRDD3. Because TCRdb records no J gene, it was assigned here through a match of the DNA to germline. J lost 0 bases, V lost 5 bases, and 26 bases had no gene match. This CDR3 comprises 23 residues. Germline CDR1 TSWWSYY, CDR2 QGS. The CDR3 here is CALGKRALHPYWGIFPYTDKLIF. The CDR3, as DNA: TGTGCTCTTGGGAAGAGGGCCCTCCACCCTTACTGGGGGATATTTCCGTACACCGATAAACTCATCTTT.

For this clone: A far more abundant clone sits one base away, making this likely a read error. Within the sample, other DNA sequences also encode this same CDR3. The chain links TRDV1 to TRDJ1; 7 positions agree with TRDD2. The J gene was not available in TCRdb and was assigned here by matching the DNA to germline segments. Germline V gene lookup returns CDR1 TSWWSYY and CDR2 QGS. J was trimmed by 0 bases and V by 2 bases; bases with no gene match: 21. The CDR3 covers 21 residues. CDR3 in amino acids: CALGEVSYGGPYSLYTDKLIF. The CDR3 nucleotides read TGTGCTCTTGGGGAAGTTTCCTACGGGGGGCCGTACTCTCTATACACCGATAAACTCATCTTT.

With regard to this clone: This DNA's translation differs at residue 3 from TCRdb's protein, which comes from a much larger clone; a read error is likely, and the protein shown is translated from the DNA. The chain joins TRDV1 to TRDJ1, with 9 bases fitting TRDD3. TCRdb gives no J gene; it was assigned here by matching the DNA to germline. This CDR3 region has 22 residues. Looked up from germline, CDR1 is TSWWSYY and CDR2 is QGS. CDR3 coding DNA: TGTGCTCCTGGGATTCGCAACGTCCGTCCTACCTCACTGGGGGACCTAAGAGGTAAACTCATCTTT. Protein product: CAPGIRNVRPTSLGDLRGKLIF.

This clone was recorded many times. The V call is TRDV1, the J call TRDJ1; 10 bases align to TRDD3. After removal of 0 bases from V and 10 bases from J, the junction contained 8 bases not matched to a gene. CDR1 is TSWWSYY and CDR2 is QGS in the germline V gene. This CDR3 is built from 15 residues. CDR3 loop: CALGELPRHWGILIF. CDR3 DNA sequence: TGTGCTCTTGGGGAACTACCCCGTCACTGGGGGATACTCATCTTT.

As regards this clone: This could be a read error, since a much larger clone is one nucleotide away. The same CDR3 can be traced to other DNA sequences in this sample. The rearrangement joins TRDV1 to TRDJ1; tentative D call: TRDD3 (5 bases). Germline V gene lookup returns CDR1 TSWWSYY and CDR2 QGS. The length of the CDR3 is 17 residues. V gave up 4 bases and J gave up 7 bases, with 25 bases separating them. CDR3: CALGGHSPGVGWGKLIF. The CDR3 DNA follows: TGTGCTCTTGGGGGACATTCCCCCGGTGTGGGGTGGGGTAAACTCATCTTT.

Concerning this clone: The protein held in TCRdb is that of a much larger clone and does not match this DNA's translation at residue 12, likely because of a read error; the protein shown is translated from the DNA. The chain links TRDV2 to TRDJ1; the match to TRDD3 covers 7 bases. The J gene is not listed in TCRdb, so it was assigned here from a DNA match to germline. The CDR3 is 20 amino acids. Per germline, CDR1 GEAIGNYY and CDR2 EKD. With V trimmed by 0 bases and J by 0 bases, 18 bases remained unmatched. CDR3 sequence: CACDTEDRLTGELYTDKLIF. CDR3 nucleotides: TGTGCCTGTGACACCGAAGACAGGTTGACTGGGGAATTGTACACCGATAAACTCATCTTT.

Worth noting for this clone: For this DNA, TCRdb reports the protein of a much larger clone, which diverges at residue 15, most likely from a read error; the protein presented here is translated directly from the DNA. No J gene was called, and the V gene is TRDV1; TRDD2, the table's D call, was not compared with the DNA. The CDR3 loop spans 16 amino acids. Germline assignment: CDR1 TSWWSYY and CDR2 QGS. The CDR3 is CALLPTPSPYTDKLTF. Written as DNA, the CDR3 is TGTGCTCTCCTTCCTACCCCATCCCCTTACACCGATAAACTCACCTTT.

This clone was found a few times. It is likely a read error: a sequence one base away is far more abundant. This same CDR3 is encoded by further DNA sequences in the sample. The J gene went uncalled, whereas the V gene is TRDV2; the table assigns TRDD3, which was not confirmed against the DNA. The CDR3 loop spans 19 amino acids. CDR1 and CDR2 (germline): GEAIGNYY, EKD. The CDR3, as DNA: TGTGCCTGTGACACCTTACTGGGGGATACGCCCCGATACACCGATAAGCTCATCTTT. As protein: CACDTLLGDTPRYTDKLIF.

This clone occurred a few times. The translation of this DNA and the TCRdb protein of a much larger clone differ at residue 12, probably owing to a read error; the protein shown here is translated from the DNA. The V gene is TRDV1, the J gene TRDJ1; no reliable D call. The CDR3 extends over 22 amino acids. The germline gives CDR1 TSWWSYY, CDR2 QGS. Trimming took 4 bases from V and 2 from J, leaving 35 bases between them. The CDR3 sequence is CALGGLPFPERLPTKKTDKLIF. CDR3 bases: TGTGCTCTTGGGGGCCTCCCTTTTCCCGAAAGGCTACCCACGAAGAAGACCGATAAACTCATCTTT.

This clone was seen ten or more times. The TCRdb protein comes from a much larger clone and disagrees with this DNA's translation at residue 15, likely due to a read error; the protein given here is derived from the DNA. This chain uses TRDV1 with TRDJ1; D perhaps matches TRDD3 (6 bases). The CDR3 loop spans 16 amino acids. Per germline, CDR1 TSWWSYY and CDR2 QGS. This CDR3 is CALGERLGVCGDKLTF. Written as DNA, the CDR3 is TGTGCTCTTGGGGAACGCTTGGGGGTCTGCGGCGATAAACTCACCTTT.

About this clone itself: TCRdb records a much larger clone's protein for this DNA, with a difference at residue 19 that likely arises from a read error; the protein given is the translation of the DNA. The rearrangement links TRDV3 to TRDJ1, with 9 bases lining up with TRDD3. Germline CDR1 is TVYSNPD and CDR2 is GDNSRS (reference sequence). V lost 5 bases and J lost 5; bases outside the gene matches: 42. The CDR3 is made up of 24 amino acids. The CDR3 protein is CAAPGDDTDLLGGILRWKADKLIF. The CDR3 nucleotides read TGTGCCGCGCCCGGTGATGACACAGACTTACTGGGGGGGATACTCCGTTGGAAGGCAGATAAACTCATCTTT.

This clone was seen a handful of times. TCRdb records a much larger clone's protein for this DNA, with a difference at residue 14 that likely arises from a read error; the protein given is the translation of the DNA. V gene TRDV1 combines with J gene TRDJ1, with 11 bases matching TRDD3. Germline assignment: CDR1 TSWWSYY and CDR2 QGS. CDR3 size: 16 residues. The DNA of the CDR3 is TGTGCCCTTGAGAGGCTGCTGGGGGATACTGGCGATAAACCCATCTTT. Its protein product is CALERLLGDTGDKPIF.

Concerning this clone: This likely stems from a read error, as it lies one base from a far larger clone. The same CDR3 also results from other DNA sequences found in this sample. The chain couples TRDV1 to TRDJ1; TRDD3 matches at 10 bases. Germline matching of the DNA provided the J gene here, since TCRdb leaves it blank. The V gene's germline CDR1 is TSWWSYY and CDR2 QGS. The CDR3 has 21 residues. The CDR3 spells CALGPLPRPRWGIQGTDKLIF. For the CDR3, the DNA is TGCGCTCTGGGCCCCCTTCCTCGGCCGCGGTGGGGGATACAAGGCACCGATAAACTCATCTTT.

This clone was seen many times. TCRdb's listed protein matches a much larger clone and diverges from this DNA's translation at residue 13, likely through a read error; the protein shown comes from the DNA. V is TRDV3 and J is TRDJ2; no definite D call. Germline CDR1 TVYSNPD, CDR2 GDNSRS (reference sequence). The CDR3 spans 20 residues. V lost 4 bases and J lost 6, with 36 bases in between. As DNA, the CDR3 is TGTGCCTCCTATTCACCAACTGCTGGATTTATCAGAGGTCTGGCAGCACAACTCTTCTTT. Translation gives CASYSPTAGFIRGLAAQLFF. Together with reference TRDV3 and TRDJ2, the CDR3 gives the full variable domain: CDKVTQSSPDQTVASGSEVVLLCTYDTVYSNPDLFWYRIRPDYSFQFVFYGDNSRSEGADFTQGRFSVKHILTQKAFHLVISPVRTEDSATYYCASYSPTAGFIRGLAAQLFFGKGTQLIVEP.

This clone was recorded at least ten times. The amino acid sequence in TCRdb belongs to a much larger clone and departs from this DNA's translation at residue 16, likely a sequencing read error; the sequence shown is translated from the DNA. V gene TRDV1 combines with J gene TRDJ1; no definite D call. Trimming took 1 base from V and 2 from J, leaving 35 bases between them. The CDR3 loop spans 23 amino acids. Per the germline V gene, CDR1 is TSWWSYY and CDR2 is QGS. In nucleotides, the CDR3 is TGTGCTCTTGGGGAACGCCTAAATCAAGTTGTTCCAAGTTGTTTCACTTCGACCGATAAACTCATCTTT. Residues: CALGERLNQVVPSCFTSTDKLIF.